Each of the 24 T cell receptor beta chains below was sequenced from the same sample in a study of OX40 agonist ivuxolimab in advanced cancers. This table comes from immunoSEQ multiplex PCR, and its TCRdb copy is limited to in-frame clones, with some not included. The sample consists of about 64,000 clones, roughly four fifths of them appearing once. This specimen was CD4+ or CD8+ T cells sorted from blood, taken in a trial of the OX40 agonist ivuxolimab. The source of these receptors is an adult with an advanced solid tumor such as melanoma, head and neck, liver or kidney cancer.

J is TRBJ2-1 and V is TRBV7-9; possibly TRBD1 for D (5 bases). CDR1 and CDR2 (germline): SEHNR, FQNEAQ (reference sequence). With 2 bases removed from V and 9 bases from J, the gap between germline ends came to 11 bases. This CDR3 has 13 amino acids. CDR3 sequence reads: CASSLPDMPEQFF. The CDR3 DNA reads TGTGCCAGCAGCTTACCGGACATGCCTGAGCAGTTCTTC.

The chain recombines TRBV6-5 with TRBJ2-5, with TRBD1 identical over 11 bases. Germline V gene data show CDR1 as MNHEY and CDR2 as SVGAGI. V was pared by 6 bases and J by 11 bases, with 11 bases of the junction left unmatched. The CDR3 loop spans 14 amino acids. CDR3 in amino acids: CASSPGGQGGEQYF. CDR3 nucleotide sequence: TGTGCCAGCAGCCCCGGGGGACAGGGGGGTGAGCAGTACTTC.

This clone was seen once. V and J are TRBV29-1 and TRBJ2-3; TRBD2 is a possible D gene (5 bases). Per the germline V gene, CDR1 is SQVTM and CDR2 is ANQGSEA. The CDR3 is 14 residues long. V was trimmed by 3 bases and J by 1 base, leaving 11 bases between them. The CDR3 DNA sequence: TGCAGCGTTGATACTAGACTACGCACAGATACGCAGTATTTT. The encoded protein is CSVDTRLRTDTQYF.

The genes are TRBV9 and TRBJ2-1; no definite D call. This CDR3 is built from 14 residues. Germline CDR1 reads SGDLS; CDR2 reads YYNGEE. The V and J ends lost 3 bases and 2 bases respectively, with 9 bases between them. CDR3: CASSAYGPYNEQFF. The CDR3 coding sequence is TGTGCCAGCAGCGCATACGGACCCTACAATGAGCAGTTCTTC.

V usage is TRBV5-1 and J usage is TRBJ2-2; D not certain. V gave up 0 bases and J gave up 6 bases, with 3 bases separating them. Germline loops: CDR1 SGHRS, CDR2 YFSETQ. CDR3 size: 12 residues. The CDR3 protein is CASSLDSGELFF. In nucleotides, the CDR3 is TGCGCCAGCAGCTTGGACTCCGGGGAGCTGTTTTTT.

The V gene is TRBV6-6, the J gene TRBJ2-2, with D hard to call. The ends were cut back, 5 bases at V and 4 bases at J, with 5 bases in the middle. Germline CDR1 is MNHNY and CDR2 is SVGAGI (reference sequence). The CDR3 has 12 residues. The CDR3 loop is CASSRFTGELFF. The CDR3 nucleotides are TGTGCCAGCAGTCGATTCACCGGGGAGCTGTTTTTT.

CDR3 in amino acids: CASSVSGETQYF. As DNA, the CDR3 is TGTGCCAGCAGCGTCTCGGGGGAGACCCAGTACTTC. The chain recombines TRBV9 with TRBJ2-5, with a weak D call TRBD2 (5 bases). V gave up 2 bases and J gave up 5 bases, with 7 bases separating them. Germline-derived CDR1 and CDR2 are SGDLS and YYNGEE. The CDR3 is made up of 12 amino acids. The full variable domain, rest sourced from reference TRBV9 and TRBJ2-5, is DSGVTQTPKHLITATGQRVTLRCSPRSGDLSVYWYQQSLDQGLQFLIQYYNGEERAKGNILERFSAQQFPDLHSELNLSSLELGDSALYFCASSVSGETQYFGPGTRLLVL.

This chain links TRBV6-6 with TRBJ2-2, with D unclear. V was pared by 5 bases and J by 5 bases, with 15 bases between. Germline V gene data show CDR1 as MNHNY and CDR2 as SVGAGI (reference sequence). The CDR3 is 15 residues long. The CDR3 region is CASSQTLFGTGELFF. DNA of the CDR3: TGTGCCAGCAGTCAAACCCTTTTCGGGACCGGGGAGCTGTTTTTT.

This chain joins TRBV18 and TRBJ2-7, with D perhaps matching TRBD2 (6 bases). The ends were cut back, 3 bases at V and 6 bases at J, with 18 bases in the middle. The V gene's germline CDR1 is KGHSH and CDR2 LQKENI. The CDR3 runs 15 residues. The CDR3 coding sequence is TGTGCCAGCTCACCTGGGACTTCTTCGAGTCGCGAGCAGTACTTC. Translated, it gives CASSPGTSSSREQYF.

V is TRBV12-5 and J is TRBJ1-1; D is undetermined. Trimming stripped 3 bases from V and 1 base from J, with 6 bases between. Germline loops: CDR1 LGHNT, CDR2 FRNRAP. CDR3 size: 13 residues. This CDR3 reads CASGFQWNTEAFF. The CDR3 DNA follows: TGTGCTAGTGGTTTTCAATGGAACACTGAAGCTTTCTTT.

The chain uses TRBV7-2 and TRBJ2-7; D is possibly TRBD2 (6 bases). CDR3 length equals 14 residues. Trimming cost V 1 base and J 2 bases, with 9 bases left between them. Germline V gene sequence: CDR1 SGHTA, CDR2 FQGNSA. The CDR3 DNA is TGTGCCAGCAGCTTAGTGCGGGGCGCCTACGAGCAGTACTTC. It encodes CASSLVRGAYEQYF.

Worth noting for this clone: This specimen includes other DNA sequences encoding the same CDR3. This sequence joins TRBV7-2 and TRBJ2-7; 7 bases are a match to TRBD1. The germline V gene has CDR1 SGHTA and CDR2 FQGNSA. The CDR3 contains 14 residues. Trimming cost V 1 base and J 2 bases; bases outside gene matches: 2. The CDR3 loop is CASSLGQGAYEQYF. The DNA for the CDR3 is TGTGCCAGCAGCTTAGGACAGGGCGCCTACGAGCAGTACTTC.

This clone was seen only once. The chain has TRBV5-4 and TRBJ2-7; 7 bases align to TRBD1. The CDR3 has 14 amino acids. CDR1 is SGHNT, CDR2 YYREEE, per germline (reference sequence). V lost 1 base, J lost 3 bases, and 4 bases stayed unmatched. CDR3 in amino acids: CASSLSGQLYEQYF. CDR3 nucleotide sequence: TGTGCCAGCAGCTTGTCGGGACAGCTCTACGAGCAGTACTTC.

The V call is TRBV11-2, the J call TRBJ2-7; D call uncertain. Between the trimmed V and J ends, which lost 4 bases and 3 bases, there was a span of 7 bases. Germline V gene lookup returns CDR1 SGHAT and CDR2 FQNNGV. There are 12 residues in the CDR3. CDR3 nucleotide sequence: TGTGCCAGCAGCTCGGGTTTCTACGAGCAGTACTTC. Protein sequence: CASSSGFYEQYF. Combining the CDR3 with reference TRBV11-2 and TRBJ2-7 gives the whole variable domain EAGVAQSPRYKIIEKRQSVAFWCNPISGHATLYWYQQILGQGPKLLIQFQNNGVVDDSQLPKDRFSAERLKGVDSTLKIQPAKLEDSAVYLCASSSGFYEQYFGPGTRLTVT.

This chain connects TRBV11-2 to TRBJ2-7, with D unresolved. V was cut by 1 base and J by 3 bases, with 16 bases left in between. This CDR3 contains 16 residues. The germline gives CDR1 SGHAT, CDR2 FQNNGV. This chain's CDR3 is CASSLVHTAPIYEQYF. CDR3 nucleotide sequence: TGTGCCAGCAGCTTAGTTCACACAGCCCCAATCTACGAGCAGTACTTC.

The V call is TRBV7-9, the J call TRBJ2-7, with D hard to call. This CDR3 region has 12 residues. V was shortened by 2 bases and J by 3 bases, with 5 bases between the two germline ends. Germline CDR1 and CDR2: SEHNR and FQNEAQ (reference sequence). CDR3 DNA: TGTGCCAGCAGCTTAATCAACTACGAGCAGTACTTC. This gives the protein CASSLINYEQYF.

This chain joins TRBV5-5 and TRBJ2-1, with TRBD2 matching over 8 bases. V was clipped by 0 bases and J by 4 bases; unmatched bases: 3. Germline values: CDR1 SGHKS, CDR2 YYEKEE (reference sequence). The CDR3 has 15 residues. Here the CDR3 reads CASSLAGGLYNEQFF. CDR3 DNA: TGTGCCAGCAGCTTGGCGGGAGGGCTTTACAATGAGCAGTTCTTC. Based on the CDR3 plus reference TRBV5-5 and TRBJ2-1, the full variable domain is DAGVTQSPTHLIKTRGQQVTLRCSPISGHKSVSWYQQVLGQGPQFIFQYYEKEERGRGNFPDRFSARQFPNYSSELNVNALLLGDSALYLCASSLAGGLYNEQFFGPGTRLTVL.

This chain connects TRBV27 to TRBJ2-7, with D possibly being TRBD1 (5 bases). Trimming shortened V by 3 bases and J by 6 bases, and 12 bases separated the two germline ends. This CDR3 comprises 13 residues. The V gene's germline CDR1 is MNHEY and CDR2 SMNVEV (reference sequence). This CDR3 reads CASSFSTEVEQYF. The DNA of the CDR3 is TGTGCCAGCAGTTTTTCGACAGAAGTCGAGCAGTACTTC.

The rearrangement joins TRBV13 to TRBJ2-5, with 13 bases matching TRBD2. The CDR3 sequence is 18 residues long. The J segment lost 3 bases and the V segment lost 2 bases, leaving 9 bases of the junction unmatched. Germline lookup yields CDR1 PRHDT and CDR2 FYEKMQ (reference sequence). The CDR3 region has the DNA TGTGCCAGCAGCTTACTTGGACTAGCGGGGGCCCTAAAAGAGACCCAGTACTTC. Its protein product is CASSLLGLAGALKETQYF. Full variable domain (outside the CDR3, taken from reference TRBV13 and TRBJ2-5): AAGVIQSPRHLIKEKRETATLKCYPIPRHDTVYWYQQGPGQDPQFLISFYEKMQSDKGSIPDRFSAQQFSDYHSELNMSSLELGDSALYFCASSLLGLAGALKETQYFGPGTRLLVL.

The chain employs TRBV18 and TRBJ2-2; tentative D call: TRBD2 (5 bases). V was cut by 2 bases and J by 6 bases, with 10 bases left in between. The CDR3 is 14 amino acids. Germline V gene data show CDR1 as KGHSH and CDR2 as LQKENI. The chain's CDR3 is CASSPNRDAGELFF. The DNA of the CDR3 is TGTGCCAGCTCACCAAATCGGGATGCCGGGGAGCTGTTTTTT.

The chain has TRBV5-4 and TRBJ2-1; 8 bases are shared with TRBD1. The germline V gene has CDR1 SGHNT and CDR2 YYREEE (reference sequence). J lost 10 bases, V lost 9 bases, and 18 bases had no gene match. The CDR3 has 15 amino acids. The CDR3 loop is CATSAGDRGYIEQFF. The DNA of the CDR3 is TGTGCCACCTCGGCTGGAGACAGGGGTTACATCGAGCAGTTCTTC.

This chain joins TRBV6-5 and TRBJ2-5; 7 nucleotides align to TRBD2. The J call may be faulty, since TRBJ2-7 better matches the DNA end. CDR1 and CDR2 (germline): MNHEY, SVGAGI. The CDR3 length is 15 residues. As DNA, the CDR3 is TGTGCCAGCAGTTCCCCCGGCGGGGGATCCTACGAGCAGTACTTC. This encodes CASSSPGGGSYEQYF.

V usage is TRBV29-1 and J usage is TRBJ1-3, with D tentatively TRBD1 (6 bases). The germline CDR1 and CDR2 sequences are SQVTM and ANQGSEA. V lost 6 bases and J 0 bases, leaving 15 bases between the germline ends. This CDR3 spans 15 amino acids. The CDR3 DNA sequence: TGCAGCGTCGCCACGACAGGTCTCTCTGGAAACACCATATATTTT. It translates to CSVATTGLSGNTIYF.

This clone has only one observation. The CDR3 region is CSVQGLAGGHIYNEQFF. DNA of the CDR3: TGCAGCGTCCAGGGACTAGCGGGAGGACATATTTACAATGAGCAGTTCTTC. The chain combines TRBV29-1 with TRBJ2-1; 15 nucleotides line up with TRBD2. The V gene end was trimmed by 6 bases and the J gene end by 4 bases; junction bases not matched to a gene: 10. CDR3 length: 17 amino acids. Germline V CDR1 and CDR2: SQVTM, ANQGSEA.